Listed here are 29 T cell receptor beta chains from one sample, sequenced in a study of tumor-infiltrating lymphocytes in primary liver carcinoma. Researchers generated TCR beta cDNA from 500 ng of total RNA, relying on a constant-region primer. Three-round nested multiplex PCR performed with slightly modified ARM-PCR produced the TCR beta libraries. In the first two PCR rounds, TRBV1-TRBV30 forward primers were paired with a C-beta reverse primer, and each round lasted roughly 10 cycles. TCRdb itself ran the multiplex PCR reads through MiXCR, one entry per CDR3 protein. The sample includes approximately 190,000 distinct CDR3 sequences, over 80% of them seen just once. Between 20 and 30 mg of unsorted bulk tissue served as the source from which RNA and DNA were co-extracted. Sequences were obtained from tumor tissue from primary liver carcinoma. The source is a middle-aged man with primary liver carcinoma and hepatitis B virus infection.

In its sample, this clonotype was seen a few times. The chain joins TRBV28 to TRBJ2-3; D unresolved. V was pared by 3 bases and J by 6 bases, with 10 bases between. In germline, CDR1 is MDHEN, CDR2 SYDVKM. The CDR3 extends over 13 amino acids. Here the CDR3 DNA reads TGTGCCAGCAGTTTGTCCCTGACCGATACGCAGTATTTT. Its translation: CASSLSLTDTQYF.

Comments on this clonotype: At one boundary the junction diverges from the germline segment, which might be a read error. The gene calls are TRBV29-1 and TRBJ2-3; TRBD1 is a possible D gene (5 bases). CDR3 length: 12 amino acids. CDR1 is SQVTM, CDR2 ANQGSEA, per germline. CDR3 in DNA: TGCAGCGCTGACCCCATGACAGTTACGCAGTATTTT. Its translation is CSADPMTVTQYF.

Many counts were recorded for this clonotype. The chain carries TRBV6-2 or TRBV6-3 and TRBJ2-1, with 9 bases fitting TRBD2. The CDR3 totals 13 residues. Germline CDR1 reads MNHEY; CDR2 reads SVGEGT. The J segment lost 10 bases and the V segment lost 7 bases, leaving 8 bases of the junction unmatched. The CDR3 loop reads CASKGSGRTEQFF. The DNA for the CDR3 is TGTGCCAGCAAGGGAAGCGGGAGGACCGAGCAGTTCTTC.

For this clonotype: Given the absence of the conserved phenylalanine or tryptophan at the CDR3 end, a read error is likely. V is TRBV6-5 and J is TRBJ1-1; 7 bases fit TRBD1. Per germline, CDR1 MNHEY and CDR2 SVGAGI. Trimming removed 5 bases from V and 3 bases from J; junction bases left unmatched: 6. This CDR3 has 14 residues. CDR3 sequence: CASSLTGKDTEAFS. Written as DNA, the CDR3 is TGTGCCAGCAGTCTGACAGGGAAGGACACTGAAGCTTTCTCT.

Notes on this clonotype: An end of the junction differs from the germline gene, which may be a read error. This CDR3 is CASSLGSLDNVQFF. The DNA for the CDR3 is TGTGCCAGCAGTTTAGGCTCACTTGACAATGTGCAGTTCTTC. This rearrangement joins TRBV12-3 or TRBV12-4 to TRBJ2-1, with D unresolved. This CDR3 has 14 residues.

Remarks on this clonotype: A junction boundary mismatches the germline segment, possibly from a read error. The J gene is TRBJ2-5, the V gene TRBV12-3 or TRBV12-4; D uncertain. The CDR3 length is 13 residues. CDR3 amino acids: CASSIGDQETQYF. In nucleotides, the CDR3 is TGTGCCAGCAGCATAGGCGACCAAGAGACTCAGTACTTC.

With respect to this clonotype: One end of the junction varies from germline; a read error may be responsible. J is TRBJ2-5 and V is TRBV4-3, with 7 bases matching TRBD2. Germline CDR1 reads LGHNA; CDR2 reads YSLEER. The CDR3 has 17 residues. This chain's CDR3 is CASCQAANGRTGDTQYF. CDR3 nucleotide sequence: TGCGCCAGCTGCCAAGCGGCTAACGGGAGGACTGGTGATACCCAGTACTTC.

Points on this clonotype: An end of the junction does not agree with germline; a read error may underlie this. V gene TRBV6-5 combines with J gene TRBJ2-1; D is uncertain. Germline CDR1 MNHEY, CDR2 SVGAGI. This CDR3 region has 13 residues. In DNA form, the CDR3 reads TGTGCCAACAGTTCCGGCCCTTACAATAAGCTGTTCTTC. Its translation is CANSSGPYNKLFF.

A note on this clonotype: A read error may account for a junction end that differs from germline. The chain employs TRBV4-1 and TRBJ2-2, with D perhaps matching TRBD2 (7 bases). The germline gives CDR1 MGHRA, CDR2 YSYEKL. CDR3 length equals 21 residues. CDR3 loop: CASIQDFAGLEGAPGAGELFF. CDR3 nucleotides: TGCGCCAGCATCCAAGATTTCGCAGGACTAGAGGGAGCCCCGGGGGCCGGGGAACTGTTTTTT.

Comment on this clonotype: The junction does not match germline at one end; this may be a read error. The chain joins TRBV11-2 to TRBJ2-7; D unclear. Germline V gene lookup returns CDR1 SGHAT and CDR2 FQNNGV. The CDR3 runs to 12 residues. The CDR3, as DNA: TGTGCCAGCAGTCCCGTGGTCTACGAGCAATACTTC. Its protein product is CASSPVVYEQYF.

On this clonotype: Compared with germline, one end of the junction differs, possibly owing to a read error. The V and J genes are TRBV11-2 and TRBJ2-7; the match to TRBD1 covers 8 bases. This CDR3 contains 15 residues. Germline values: CDR1 SGHAT, CDR2 FQNNGV. The chain's CDR3 is CASNLRWTGQHEQYF. CDR3 DNA sequence: TGTGCCAGCAACTTACGATGGACAGGGCAACACGAGCAGTACTTC.

The chain has TRBV2 and TRBJ1-2; D is possibly TRBD1 (6 bases). The germline gives CDR1 SNHLY, CDR2 FYNNEI. The CDR3 length is 14 residues. Trimming stripped 6 bases from V and 9 bases from J, with 20 bases between. For the CDR3, the DNA is TGTGCCAGCAGGGATACTGGGACAATATATAGCTACACCTTC. Amino acids: CASRDTGTIYSYTF. The full variable domain, rest sourced from reference TRBV2 and TRBJ1-2, is EPEVTQTPSHQVTQMGQEVILRCVPISNHLYFYWYRQILGQKVEFLVSFYNNEISEKSEIFDDQFSVERPDGSNFTLKIRSTKLEDSAMYFCASRDTGTIYSYTFGSGTRLTVV.

As concerns this clonotype: The conserved phenylalanine or tryptophan is not found at the CDR3 terminus, so this likely reflects a read error. This chain uses TRBV6-1 with TRBJ2-1, with no clear D. CDR3 size: 11 residues. In germline, CDR1 is MNHNS, CDR2 SASEGT. This CDR3 is CANSVNLEQFL. CDR3 DNA: TGTGCCAACAGTGTAAACTTAGAGCAGTTCCTC.

A word on this clonotype: Since the CDR3 does not end with the conserved phenylalanine or tryptophan, this likely comes from a read error. V gene TRBV24-1 combines with J gene TRBJ2-3; D not certain. CDR1 is KGHDR, CDR2 SFDVKD, per germline. There are 13 residues in the CDR3. Here the CDR3 reads CATSDLYTDTQYL. In DNA, the CDR3 is TGTGCTACCAGTGATTTATACACAGATACGCAGTATTTG.

On this clonotype itself: A read error is likely, as this CDR3 ends without the conserved phenylalanine or tryptophan. V usage is TRBV11-2 and J usage is TRBJ2-1; 7 bases agree with TRBD2. The better agreement between TRBJ2-7 and the DNA end casts doubt on the J call. The CDR3 length is 15 residues. The germline CDR1 and CDR2 sequences are SGHAT and FQNNGV. The chain's CDR3 is CASKIGGSSYNEQYL. CDR3 nucleotide sequence: TGTGCCAGCAAAATCGGCGGGAGCTCGTACAATGAGCAGTACTTA.

This chain connects TRBV7-9 to TRBJ1-1; maybe TRBD1 (6 bases). The CDR3 sequence is 16 residues long. Trimming pared 9 bases from V and 4 bases from J, leaving 24 bases between. Germline loops: CDR1 SEHNR, CDR2 FQNEAQ (reference sequence). CDR3 in amino acids: CARSSPAIRGGTEAFF. For the CDR3, the DNA is TGTGCCAGAAGTTCCCCCGCCATCAGGGGCGGCACTGAAGCTTTCTTT.

This clonotype occurred a few times. One end of the junction does not line up with germline, which may come from a read error. The V gene is TRBV6-5, the J gene TRBJ1-1; D might be TRBD1 (6 bases). The V gene's germline CDR1 is MNHEY and CDR2 SVGAGI. The CDR3 loop spans 17 amino acids. CDR3 bases: TGTGCCAGCAGTCCCCCCACGGGGGCGGTAGGTATCGCTGAACCTTTCTTC. Its protein is CASSPPTGAVGIAEPFF.

This clonotype turned up a few times. A single base separates this from a much larger clone, so it may be a read error. The chain is built from TRBV28 and TRBJ2-5; D possibly corresponds to TRBD1 (6 bases). With 6 bases removed from V and 6 bases from J, the gap between germline ends came to 23 bases. The CDR3 loop spans 16 amino acids. Germline lookup yields CDR1 MDHEN and CDR2 SYDVKM. CDR3 loop: CASRQGPMRGRKTQYF. DNA for the CDR3: TGTGCCAGCAGGCAGGGGCCAATGAGGGGGAGAAAGACCCAGTACTTC. Full variable domain (outside the CDR3, taken from reference TRBV28 and TRBJ2-5): DVKVTQSSRYLVKRTGEKVFLECVQDMDHENMFWYRQDPGLGLRLIYFSYDVKMKEKGDIPEGYSVSREKKERFSLILESASTNQTSMYLCASRQGPMRGRKTQYFGPGTRLLVL.

Regarding this clonotype: Given the absence of the conserved phenylalanine or tryptophan at the CDR3 end, a read error is likely. The limits of the CDR3 on the DNA are not certain, so only TCRdb's listed CDR3 is given. This chain connects TRBV11-1 to TRBJ2-7; no check of the table's D call, TRBD2, against the DNA was made. With termini counted, the CDR3 has 15 amino acids. CDR1 is SGHAT, CDR2 FQDESV, per germline (reference sequence). The CDR3 here is CVSSSSRDSSYEQHS.

On this clonotype: The junction departs from the called germline gene at one end, perhaps through a read error. This chain connects TRBV29-1 to TRBJ2-3; 8 bases fit TRBD1. CDR3 length: 14 amino acids. CDR1 and CDR2 from the germline V gene are SQVTM and ANQGSEA. The CDR3 DNA is TGCAGCCTTGAAAAGACAGGGGGCACAGATACGCAGTATTTT. Translating it yields CSLEKTGGTDTQYF.

As regards this clonotype: Compared with germline, one end of the junction differs, possibly owing to a read error. The chain combines TRBV5-4 with TRBJ2-1; 8 bases line up with TRBD2. The CDR3 sequence is 15 residues long. Germline V gene sequence: CDR1 SGHNT, CDR2 YYREEE (reference sequence). CDR3 loop: CASSLVGGDYNEQYF. CDR3 nucleotide sequence: TGTGCCAGCAGTCTCGTCGGGGGGGATTACAATGAGCAGTACTTT.

Of note for this clonotype: A much more abundant neighbour one base away suggests this may be a read error. The rearrangement links TRBV5-1 to TRBJ1-3; weak D call: TRBD1 (5 bases). This CDR3 spans 16 amino acids. Germline CDR1 and CDR2: SGHRS and YFSETQ. The CDR3 DNA reads as TGCACCAGCAGCCCCGGGACCCCGGACCTCGGAAACACCATATATTTT. Translating gives CTSSPGTPDLGNTIYF.

Of note for this clonotype: The conserved closing phenylalanine or tryptophan is absent in this CDR3, likely reflecting a read error. No DNA is shown, since the ends of the CDR3 on it are uncertain; the CDR3 is the one TCRdb lists. V usage is TRBV12-3 or TRBV12-4 and J usage is TRBJ2-1; the D call of TRBD2 is as the table states it, not checked on the DNA. Counting both end residues, the CDR3 totals 13 amino acids. The CDR3 here is CASAGLAGPSGFL.

This clonotype has just a few counts. A read error may produce the germline difference seen at one junction end. The J gene is TRBJ2-1, the V gene TRBV4-3; D is unclear. The CDR3 is 16 amino acids. Germline-derived CDR1 and CDR2 are LGHNA and YSLEER. CDR3 residues: CASSQDRTGFYDEQFF. The CDR3 bases are TGCGCCAGTAGCCAAGATCGGACGGGCTTCTACGATGAGCAGTTCTTC.

On this clonotype: One end of the junction fails to match germline, which may point to a read error. V usage is TRBV6-5 and J usage is TRBJ2-1; 8 nucleotides match TRBD2. Germline CDR1 reads MNHEY; CDR2 reads SVGAGI. The CDR3 contains 17 residues. CDR3 DNA: TGTGCCAGCAGACCACCTGGACTAGCTGGGATCTACAATGTGCAGTTCTTC. Protein product: CASRPPGLAGIYNVQFF.

Details on this clonotype: One end of the junction does not line up with germline, which may come from a read error. J is TRBJ2-3 and V is TRBV4-2, with 14 bases lining up with TRBD2. CDR1 is LGHNA and CDR2 is YNFKEQ in the germline V gene. The CDR3 spans 20 residues. Here the CDR3 reads CASSQDLPSGTSGRADTHYF. The CDR3 DNA reads as TGCGCCAGCAGCCAAGATCTTCCATCAGGGACTAGCGGGAGAGCAGATACGCACTATTTT.

With respect to this clonotype: An end of the junction does not agree with germline; a read error may underlie this. The rearrangement links TRBV5-4 to TRBJ2-2; no reliable D call. CDR3 length: 17 amino acids. Germline V gives CDR1 SGHNT, CDR2 YYREEE (reference sequence). The CDR3 loop reads CASSLAKAGSGTWELFF. In nucleotides, the CDR3 is TGTGCCAGCAGCTTGGCCAAAGCCGGCAGTGGCACCTGGGAGCTGTTTTTT. Using reference TRBV5-4 and TRBJ2-2 for the parts outside the CDR3, the full variable domain is ETGVTQSPTHLIKTRGQQVTLRCSSQSGHNTVSWYQQALGQGPQFIFQYYREEENGRGNFPPRFSGLQFPNYSSELNVNALELDDSALYLCASSLAKAGSGTWELFFGEGSRLTVL.

This clonotype was counted a single time. The chain has TRBV2 and TRBJ2-1; D may match TRBD1 or TRBD2 (5 bases each). CDR1 is SNHLY, CDR2 FYNNEI, per germline. This CDR3 comprises 15 residues. Between the trimmed V and J ends, which lost 7 bases and 6 bases, there was a span of 19 bases. The CDR3 DNA sequence: TGTGCCAGCATCCAAAGACTAACGGACATCAATGAGCAGTTCTTC. Protein: CASIQRLTDINEQFF.

This clonotype has just one count. Mismatch with germline at one junction end may stem from a read error. This rearrangement joins TRBV6-1 to TRBJ1-5; 7 bases align to TRBD1. The CDR3 consists of 13 residues. Germline-derived CDR1 and CDR2 are MNHNS and SASEGT. In DNA form, the CDR3 reads TGTGCCAGCAGCGACAGGGACGATCTGCCCCAGCATTTC. Amino acid sequence: CASSDRDDLPQHF.